This record covers a single T cell receptor beta chain. Original handling: Quantification of nucleated cells was approximated via reference gene primer amplification. TCRdb's table, derived via immunoSEQ multiplex PCR, lists solely in-frame clones and lacks some. Clone size and the V and J calls come from that table; the DNA yielded D and trimming. Of 200,000 to 250,000 clones in the sample, roughly 82% were seen once. This specimen belongs to a study of blood T cell repertoires in COVID-19. As for the study in general: The origin of the acute and convalescent COVID-19 samples was the United States, Italy and Spain. In each case, the material was cDNA or gDNA derived from T cells, B-cell-depleted T cells, or PBMCs.

The TCR comes from a man between 45 and 60 years old with active or convalescent COVID-19. Sample: peripheral blood.

Here the CDR3 reads CASSLPRDNEQFF. The CDR3 nucleotides are TGTGCCAGCAGCTTACCGCGGGACAATGAGCAGTTCTTC. This rearrangement joins TRBV7-3 to TRBJ2-1; maybe TRBD2 (5 bases). V lost 2 bases and J lost 5, with 7 bases in between. CDR1 is SGHTA, CDR2 FQGTGA, per germline. This CDR3 has 13 residues.